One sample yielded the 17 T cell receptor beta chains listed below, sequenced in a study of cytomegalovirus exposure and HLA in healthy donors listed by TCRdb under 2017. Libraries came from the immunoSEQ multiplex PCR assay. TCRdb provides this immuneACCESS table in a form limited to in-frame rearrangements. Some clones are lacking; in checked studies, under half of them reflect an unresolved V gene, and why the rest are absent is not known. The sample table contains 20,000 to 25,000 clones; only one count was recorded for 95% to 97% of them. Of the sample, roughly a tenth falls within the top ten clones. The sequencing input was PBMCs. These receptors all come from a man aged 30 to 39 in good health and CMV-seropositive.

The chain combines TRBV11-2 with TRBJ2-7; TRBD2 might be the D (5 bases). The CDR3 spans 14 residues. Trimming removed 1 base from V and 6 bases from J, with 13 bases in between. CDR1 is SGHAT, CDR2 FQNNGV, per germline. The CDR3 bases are TGTGCCAGCAGCTTAGTAACTAGTAGGCGCGAGCAGTACTTC. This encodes CASSLVTSRREQYF. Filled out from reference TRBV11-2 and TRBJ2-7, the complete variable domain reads EAGVAQSPRYKIIEKRQSVAFWCNPISGHATLYWYQQILGQGPKLLIQFQNNGVVDDSQLPKDRFSAERLKGVDSTLKIQPAKLEDSAVYLCASSLVTSRREQYFGPGTRLTVT.

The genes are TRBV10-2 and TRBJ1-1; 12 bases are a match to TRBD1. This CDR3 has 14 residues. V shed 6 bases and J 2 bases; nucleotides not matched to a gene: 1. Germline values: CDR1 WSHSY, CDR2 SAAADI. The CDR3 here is CASRGQGANTEAFF. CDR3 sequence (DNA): TGCGCCAGCAGGGGACAGGGGGCTAACACTGAAGCTTTCTTT.

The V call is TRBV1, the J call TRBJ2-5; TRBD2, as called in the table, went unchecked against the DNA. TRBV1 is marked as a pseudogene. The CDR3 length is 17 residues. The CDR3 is CTSSQGIAGGRQETQYF. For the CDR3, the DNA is TGCACCAGCAGCCAAGGTATAGCGGGAGGGCGCCAAGAGACCCAGTACTTC.

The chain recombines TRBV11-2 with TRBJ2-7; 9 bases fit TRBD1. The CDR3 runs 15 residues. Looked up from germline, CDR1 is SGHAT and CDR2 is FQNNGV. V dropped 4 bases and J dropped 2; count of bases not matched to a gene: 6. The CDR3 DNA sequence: TGTGCCAGCAGCTCAAACAGGGGGCTGCCCTACGAGCAGTACTTC. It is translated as CASSSNRGLPYEQYF.

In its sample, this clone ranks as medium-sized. CDR3 in amino acids: CASSQDQGSGANVLTF. The CDR3 nucleotides read TGTGCCAGCAGCCAAGATCAGGGGTCTGGGGCCAACGTCCTGACTTTC. The rearrangement joins TRBV4-2 to TRBJ2-6; D possibly corresponds to TRBD1 (6 bases). CDR1 is LGHNA, CDR2 YNFKEQ, per germline. The CDR3 totals 16 residues. With 0 bases removed from V and 1 base from J, the gap between germline ends came to 7 bases.

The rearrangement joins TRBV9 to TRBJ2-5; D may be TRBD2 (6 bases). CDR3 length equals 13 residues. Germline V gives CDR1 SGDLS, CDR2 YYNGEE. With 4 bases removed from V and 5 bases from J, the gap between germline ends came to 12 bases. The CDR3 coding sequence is TGTGCCAGCAGCAGGAGGGCTCGGGAGACCCAGTACTTC. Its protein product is CASSRRARETQYF. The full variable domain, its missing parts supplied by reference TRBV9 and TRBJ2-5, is DSGVTQTPKHLITATGQRVTLRCSPRSGDLSVYWYQQSLDQGLQFLIQYYNGEERAKGNILERFSAQQFPDLHSELNLSSLELGDSALYFCASSRRARETQYFGPGTRLLVL.

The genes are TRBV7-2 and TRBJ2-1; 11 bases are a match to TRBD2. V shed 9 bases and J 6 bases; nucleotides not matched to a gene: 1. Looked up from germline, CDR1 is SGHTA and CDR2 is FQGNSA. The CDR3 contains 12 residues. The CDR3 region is CASSGRANEQFF. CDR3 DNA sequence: TGTGCCAGTAGCGGGAGGGCCAATGAGCAGTTCTTC.

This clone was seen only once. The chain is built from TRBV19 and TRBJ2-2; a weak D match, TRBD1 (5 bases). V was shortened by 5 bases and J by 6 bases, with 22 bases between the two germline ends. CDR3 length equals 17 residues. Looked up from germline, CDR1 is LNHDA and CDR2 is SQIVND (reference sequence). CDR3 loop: CASSVTGATAMPGELFF. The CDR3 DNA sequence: TGTGCCAGTAGTGTAACAGGAGCCACAGCTATGCCCGGGGAGCTGTTTTTT.

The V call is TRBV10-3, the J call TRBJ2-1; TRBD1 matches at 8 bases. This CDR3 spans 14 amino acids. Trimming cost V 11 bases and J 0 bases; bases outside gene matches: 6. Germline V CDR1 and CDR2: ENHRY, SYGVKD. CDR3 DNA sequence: TGTGCCTCCAACAGGGGGAACTCCTACAATGAGCAGTTCTTC. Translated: CASNRGNSYNEQFF.

CDR3 residues: CASRNRGSADTQYF. CDR3 sequence (DNA): TGTGCCAGCCGAAACAGGGGGTCGGCAGATACGCAGTATTTT. V is TRBV28 and J is TRBJ2-3; 8 nucleotides align to TRBD1. Unmatched junction bases numbered 8, after V lost 8 bases and J lost 4 bases. The CDR3 length is 14 residues. Germline V CDR1 and CDR2: MDHEN, SYDVKM.

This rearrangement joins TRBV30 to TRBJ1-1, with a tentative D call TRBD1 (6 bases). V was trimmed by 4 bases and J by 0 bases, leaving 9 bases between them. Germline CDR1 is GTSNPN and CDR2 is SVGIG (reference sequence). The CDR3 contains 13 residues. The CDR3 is CAWTRGVNTEAFF. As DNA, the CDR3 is TGTGCCTGGACCAGGGGTGTGAACACTGAAGCTTTCTTT.

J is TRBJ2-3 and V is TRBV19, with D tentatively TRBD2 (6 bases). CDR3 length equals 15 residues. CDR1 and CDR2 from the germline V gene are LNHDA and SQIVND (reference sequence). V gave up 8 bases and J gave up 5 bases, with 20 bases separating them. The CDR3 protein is CASGPGRGLRDTQYF. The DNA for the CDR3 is TGTGCCAGTGGCCCCGGTCGGGGACTTAGAGATACGCAGTATTTT.

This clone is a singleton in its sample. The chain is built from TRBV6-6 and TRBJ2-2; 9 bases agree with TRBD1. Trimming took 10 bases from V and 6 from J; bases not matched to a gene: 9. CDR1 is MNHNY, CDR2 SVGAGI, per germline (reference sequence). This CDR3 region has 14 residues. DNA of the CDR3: TGTGCCACCTTAGGACAGGGGTGGGCCGGGGAGCTGTTTTTT. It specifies CATLGQGWAGELFF.

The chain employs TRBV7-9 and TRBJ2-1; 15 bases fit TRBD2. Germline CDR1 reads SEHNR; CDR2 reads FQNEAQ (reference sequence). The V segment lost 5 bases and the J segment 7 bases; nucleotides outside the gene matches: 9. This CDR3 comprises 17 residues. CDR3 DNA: TGTGCCAGCAGCGGGACTAGCGGGAGGCCCCCGGGAAATGAGCAGTTCTTC. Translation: CASSGTSGRPPGNEQFF.

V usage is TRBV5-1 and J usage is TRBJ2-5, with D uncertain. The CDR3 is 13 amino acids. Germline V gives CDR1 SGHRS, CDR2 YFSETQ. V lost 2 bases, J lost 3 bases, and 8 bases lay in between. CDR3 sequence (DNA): TGCGCCAGCAGCTTTTACAGAAAAGAGACCCAGTACTTC. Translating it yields CASSFYRKETQYF.

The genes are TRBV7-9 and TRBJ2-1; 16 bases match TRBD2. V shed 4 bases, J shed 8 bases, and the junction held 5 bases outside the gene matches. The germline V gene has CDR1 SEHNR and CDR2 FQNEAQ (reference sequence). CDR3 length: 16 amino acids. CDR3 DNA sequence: TGTGCCAGCAGCTCGGGACTAGCGGGAGGGCCGTATGAGCAGTTCTTC. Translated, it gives CASSSGLAGGPYEQFF.

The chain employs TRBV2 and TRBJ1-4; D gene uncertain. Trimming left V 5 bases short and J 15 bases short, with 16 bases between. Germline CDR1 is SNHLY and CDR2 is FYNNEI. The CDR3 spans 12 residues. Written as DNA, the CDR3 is TGTGCCAGCAGTCCATCAAGTCGGGAGGTGTTTTTT. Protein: CASSPSSREVFF.